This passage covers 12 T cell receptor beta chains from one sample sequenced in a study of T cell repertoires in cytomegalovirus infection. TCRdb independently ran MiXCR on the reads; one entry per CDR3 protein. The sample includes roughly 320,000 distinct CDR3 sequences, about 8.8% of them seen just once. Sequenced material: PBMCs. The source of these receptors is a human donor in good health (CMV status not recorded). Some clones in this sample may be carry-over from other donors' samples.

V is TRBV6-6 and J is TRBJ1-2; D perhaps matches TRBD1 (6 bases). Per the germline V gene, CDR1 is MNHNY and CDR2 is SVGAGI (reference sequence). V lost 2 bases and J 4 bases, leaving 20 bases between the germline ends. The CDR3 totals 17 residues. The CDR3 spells CASSYRDPRGRVYGYTF. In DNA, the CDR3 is TGTGCCAGCAGTTACAGGGACCCCAGGGGCAGAGTCTATGGCTACACCTTC.

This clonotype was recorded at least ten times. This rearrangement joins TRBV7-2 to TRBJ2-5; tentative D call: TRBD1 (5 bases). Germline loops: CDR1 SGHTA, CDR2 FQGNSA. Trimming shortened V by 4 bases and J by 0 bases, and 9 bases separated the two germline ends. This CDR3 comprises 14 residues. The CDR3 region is CASSSRQYQETQYF. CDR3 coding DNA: TGTGCCAGCAGCTCCAGACAGTACCAAGAGACCCAGTACTTC.

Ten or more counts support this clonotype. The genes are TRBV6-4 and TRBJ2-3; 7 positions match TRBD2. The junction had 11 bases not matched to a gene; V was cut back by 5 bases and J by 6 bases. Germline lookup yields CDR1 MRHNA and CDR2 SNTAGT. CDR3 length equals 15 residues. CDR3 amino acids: CASSNQRGPGDTQYF. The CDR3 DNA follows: TGTGCCAGCAGTAACCAGCGGGGCCCGGGGGATACGCAGTATTTT.

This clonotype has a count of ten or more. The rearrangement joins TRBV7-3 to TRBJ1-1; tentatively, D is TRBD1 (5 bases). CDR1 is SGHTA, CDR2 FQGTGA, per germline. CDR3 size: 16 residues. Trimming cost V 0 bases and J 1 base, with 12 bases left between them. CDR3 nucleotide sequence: TGTGCCAGCAGCTTAACGGGGGGAGGCGCGAACACTGAAGCTTTCTTT. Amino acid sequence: CASSLTGGGANTEAFF.

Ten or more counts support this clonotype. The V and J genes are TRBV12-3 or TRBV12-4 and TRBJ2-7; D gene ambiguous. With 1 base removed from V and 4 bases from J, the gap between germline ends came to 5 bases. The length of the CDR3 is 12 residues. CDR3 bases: TGTGCCAGCAGTTTAGTGAGGTACGAGCAGTACTTC. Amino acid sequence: CASSLVRYEQYF.

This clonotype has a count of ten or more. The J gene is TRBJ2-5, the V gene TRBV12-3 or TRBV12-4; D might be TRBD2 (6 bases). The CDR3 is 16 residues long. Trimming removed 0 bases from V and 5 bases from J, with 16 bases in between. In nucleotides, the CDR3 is TGTGCCAGCAGTTTAGCCGCAACGGGACTTCGTGAGACCCAGTACTTC. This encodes CASSLAATGLRETQYF.

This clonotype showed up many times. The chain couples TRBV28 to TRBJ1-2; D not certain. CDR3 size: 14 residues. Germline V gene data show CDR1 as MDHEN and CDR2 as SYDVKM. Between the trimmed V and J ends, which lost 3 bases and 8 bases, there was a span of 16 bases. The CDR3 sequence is CASSLGPGLGGYTF. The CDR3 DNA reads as TGTGCCAGCAGTTTGGGCCCAGGACTAGGGGGCTACACCTTC.

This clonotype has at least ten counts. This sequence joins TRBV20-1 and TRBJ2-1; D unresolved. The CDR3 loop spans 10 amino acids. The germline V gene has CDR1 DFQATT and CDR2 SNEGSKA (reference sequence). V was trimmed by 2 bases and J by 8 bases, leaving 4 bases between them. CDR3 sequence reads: CSARRDEQFF. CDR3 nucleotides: TGCAGTGCTAGAAGGGATGAGCAGTTCTTC.

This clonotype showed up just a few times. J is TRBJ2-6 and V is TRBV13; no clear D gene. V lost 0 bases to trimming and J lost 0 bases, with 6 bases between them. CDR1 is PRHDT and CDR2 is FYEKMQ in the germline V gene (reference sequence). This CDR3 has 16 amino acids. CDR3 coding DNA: TGTGCCAGCAGCTTAGGCCTGAGCTCTGGGGCCAACGTCCTGACTTTC. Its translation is CASSLGLSSGANVLTF.

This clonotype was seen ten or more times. The CDR3 sequence: CASGLVPDNEQFF. CDR3 coding DNA: TGTGCTAGTGGTTTGGTACCTGACAATGAGCAGTTCTTC. The chain has TRBV12-5 and TRBJ2-1; D is unresolved. Germline CDR1 and CDR2: LGHNT and FRNRAP. The CDR3 is 13 amino acids. The germline V and J ends were trimmed by 0 bases and 5 bases, with 5 bases remaining between them.

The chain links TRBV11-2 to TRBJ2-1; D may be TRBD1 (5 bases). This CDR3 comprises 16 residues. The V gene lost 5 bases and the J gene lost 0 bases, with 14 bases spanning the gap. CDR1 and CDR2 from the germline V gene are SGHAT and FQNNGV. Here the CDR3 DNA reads TGTGCCAGCAGCGGCCCAGGGTGGGGCTCCTACAATGAGCAGTTCTTC. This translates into CASSGPGWGSYNEQFF. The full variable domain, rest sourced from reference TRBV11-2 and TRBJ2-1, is EAGVAQSPRYKIIEKRQSVAFWCNPISGHATLYWYQQILGQGPKLLIQFQNNGVVDDSQLPKDRFSAERLKGVDSTLKIQPAKLEDSAVYLCASSGPGWGSYNEQFFGPGTRLTVL.

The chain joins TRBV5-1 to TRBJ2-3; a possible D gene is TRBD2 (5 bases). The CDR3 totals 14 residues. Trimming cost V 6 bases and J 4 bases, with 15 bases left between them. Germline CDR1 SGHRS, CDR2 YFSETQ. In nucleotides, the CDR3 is TGCGCCAGCACTAACGGAGGATATGCAGATACGCAGTATTTT. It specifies CASTNGGYADTQYF.